Listed below are T cell receptor beta chains from one sample, sequenced in a study of blood T cells in healthy people across ages. MiXCR was run by TCRdb on the 5' RACE reads, yielding one entry per CDR3 protein. Among under 1,000,000 distinct CDR3 sequences listed, under 40% were seen once. Sequenced input: blood. All receptors derive from a man aged 18 to 29 in good health. CDR3s include the opening cysteine and the closing phenylalanine or tryptophan. The D gene is left open where the match is weak. Clone sizes are given selectively: once, few, many, or a class where the clone is expanded.

CDR3 DNA	CDR3 protein	clone size	V gene	D gene	J gene
TGCGCCAGCAGCCAAGACGGTGGGGGGGGGCCCCAGCATTTT	CASSQDGGGGPQHF	few	TRBV4-3	NA	TRBJ1-5
TGCGCCAGCAGCCGACAGAGCTTTGATTCTAACTATGGCTACACCTTC	CASSRQSFDSNYGYTF	NA	TRBV4-3	NA	TRBJ1-2
TGTGCCAGCAGTTGGGTCCAGCCACCCAACTATGGCTACACCTTC	CASSWVQPPNYGYTF	few	TRBV6-2/TRBV6-3	NA	TRBJ1-2
TGCAGCGCCACCCGCAGGGTTTCTGGGGCCAACGTCCTGACTTTC	CSATRRVSGANVLTF	NA	TRBV29-1	NA	TRBJ2-6
TGTGCCAGCAAGGGTGGCCCCAGCTCCTACAATGAGCAGTACTTC	CASKGGPSSYNEQYF	NA	TRBV2	NA	TRBJ2-5
TGTGCCAGCAGTTACGCCGGAGCGGAAGAAGAGACCCAGTACTTC	CASSYAGAEEETQYF	many	TRBV6-5	NA	TRBJ2-5
TGTGCCTGTAGGGACAGAGATAATTCACCCCTCCACTTT	CACRDRDNSPLHF	NA	TRBV30	TRBD1	TRBJ1-6
TGCAGTGCTAGGGGCCCGTGGACTGCTAACTATGGCTACACCTTC	CSARGPWTANYGYTF	few	TRBV20-1	NA	TRBJ1-2
TGTGCCAGCAGTCCCGGGACTAACCAAGAGACCCAGTACTTC	CASSPGTNQETQYF	many	TRBV6-5	TRBD2	TRBJ2-5
TGTGCCAGCAGCCCCCCCCGACCCCCCAATGAGCAGTTCTTC	CASSPPRPPNEQFF	NA	TRBV13	NA	TRBJ2-1
TGCGCCAGCAGCCAAGACAGAAGCAACTATGGCTACACCTTC	CASSQDRSNYGYTF	many	TRBV4-3	NA	TRBJ1-2
TGCGCCAGCAGCTTGGAACAGGGAGGAAACACCATATATTTT	CASSLEQGGNTIYF	NA	TRBV5-1	NA	TRBJ1-3
TGTGCCAGCAGCCCAGGGGGGGGGCGTAACACAGATACGCAGTATTTT	CASSPGGGRNTDTQYF	once	TRBV7-9	NA	TRBJ2-3
TGTGCCAGCAGTTTTGACGTAAACACCGGGGAGCTGTTTTTT	CASSFDVNTGELFF	NA	TRBV12-3/TRBV12-4	NA	TRBJ2-2
TGCGCCAGCTACCCGGACAGCCACACAGATACGCAGTATTTT	CASYPDSHTDTQYF	few	TRBV5-1	NA	TRBJ2-3
TGCGCCAGCAGCTTGAGACGAGCGGGGACAGATACGCAGTATTTT	CASSLRRAGTDTQYF	NA	TRBV5-1	TRBD2	TRBJ2-3
TGTGCCAGCAGCTTGGGTACCCGACAGCCCCAGCATTTT	CASSLGTRQPQHF	many	TRBV7-2	NA	TRBJ1-5
TGTGCCAGCAGCTTAGCTGCGGGATCCGAGGAGGGCTACACCTTC	CASSLAAGSEEGYTF	few	TRBV7-8	NA	TRBJ1-2
TGTGCCAGCAGCTTAGCCCGGACAGGGGTGAGTCAGCCCCAGCATTTT	CASSLARTGVSQPQHF	few	TRBV7-2	TRBD1	TRBJ1-5
TGCGCCAGCAGCCCCTCTTTCCGCTCTGGGGCCAACGTCCCGACTTTC	CASSPSFRSGANVPTF	NA	TRBV5-1	NA	TRBJ2-6
TGTGCCATCAGTGAGGACAGGGTTAAGGAGCAGTTCTTC	CAISEDRVKEQFF	few	TRBV10-3	TRBD1	TRBJ2-1
TGCAGTGCTCCGGGACAGGGGTCCTACAATGAGCAGTTCTTC	CSAPGQGSYNEQFF	NA	TRBV20-1	TRBD1	TRBJ2-1
TGTGCCAGCAGTGAAGATGCCCGGGTAGACATTCAGTACTTC	CASSEDARVDIQYF	few	TRBV2	NA	TRBJ2-4
TGCAGTGCTAGTTCCGGGACAGCCGAAGAGACCCAGTACTTC	CSASSGTAEETQYF	NA	TRBV20-1	TRBD1	TRBJ2-5
TGCAGTGCTCCACCCGGGGGGCCATTCGATACGCAGTATTTT	CSAPPGGPFDTQYF	few	TRBV20-1	NA	TRBJ2-3
TGCAGTGCTGAAGGACTAGCGGCATACACAGATACGCAGTATTTT	CSAEGLAAYTDTQYF	NA	TRBV20-1	TRBD2	TRBJ2-3
TGTGCCAGCAGTTCCGGGCTCGAAGAGACCCAGTACTTC	CASSSGLEETQYF	many	TRBV28	NA	TRBJ2-5
TGTGCCATCAGTGAGGGACAGCACTCTGGAAACACCATATATTTT	CAISEGQHSGNTIYF	NA	TRBV10-3	NA	TRBJ1-3
TGTGCCTGGCGACCTTTTGGTACTGAAAAACTGTTTTTT	CAWRPFGTEKLFF	few	TRBV30	NA	TRBJ1-4
TGTACCAACGGGCGGGGCCCTCAGCCCCAGCATTTT	CTNGRGPQPQHF	once	TRBV12-3/TRBV12-4	NA	TRBJ1-5
TGTGCCAGCAGCGTACAGGGGGCTTACAATGAGCAGTTCTTC	CASSVQGAYNEQFF	few	TRBV11-2	TRBD1	TRBJ2-1
TGCGCCAGCAGCCTAGCGGGGGAAAACTACAATGAGCAGTACTTC	CASSLAGENYNEQYF	NA	TRBV5-1	TRBD2	TRBJ2-7
TGTGCCAGCAGTAAACAGGGCGGGAAGAACACCGGGGAGCTGTTTTTT	CASSKQGGKNTGELFF	NA	TRBV27	NA	TRBJ2-2
TGCAGTGCCTTAGGGGACGGCCCCTACGAGCAGTACTTC	CSALGDGPYEQYF	NA	TRBV20-1	NA	TRBJ2-7
TGTGCCAATACCCGAGAGGCTAGCGTCAATGAGCAGTTCTTC	CANTREASVNEQFF	NA	TRBV19	NA	TRBJ2-1
TGTGCCAGCAGCGTTGGGGCGCAGCTCCAGCATTTT	CASSVGAQLQHF	NA	TRBV12-3/TRBV12-4	NA	TRBJ1-5
TGTGCCACCAGTCAGGGATACAATGAGCAGTTCTTC	CATSQGYNEQFF	few	TRBV24-1	NA	TRBJ2-1
TGTGCCATCAGTGATGGGCAGGGGGCCTACGAGACCCAGTACTTC	CAISDGQGAYETQYF	few	TRBV10-3	TRBD1	TRBJ2-5
TGCGCCAGCAGCTTGGATACCACGGGGGGGACAGGGAACGCCGGGGAGCTGTTTTTT	CASSLDTTGGTGNAGELFF	once	TRBV5-1	NA	TRBJ2-2
TGTGCCTGCCTGGGGGGTTTAGAGGAGCAGTACTTC	CACLGGLEEQYF	NA	TRBV21-1	NA	TRBJ2-7
TGTGCCAGCCTAGGTCAGTGGGCACGCACAGATACGCAGTATTTT	CASLGQWARTDTQYF	many	TRBV12-3/TRBV12-4	NA	TRBJ2-3
TGTGCCAGCAGCCAAATGATTGGGGGGCAGGGTAGCACAGATACGCAGTATTTT	CASSQMIGGQGSTDTQYF	many	TRBV7-3	NA	TRBJ2-3
TGCAGTGCTAGTAAGGGGGCGGGGTTCGATGAGCAGTTCTTC	CSASKGAGFDEQFF	few	TRBV20-1	NA	TRBJ2-1
TGCGCCAGCAGCCAAGCTTTTATAGGGCAGGGGAATTTTGGCGAGGAGCTGTTTTTT	CASSQAFIGQGNFGEELFF	NA	TRBV4-3	NA	TRBJ2-2
TGTGCCACCAGCACGGGACAGGGTTATCTCAATGTCTATGGCTACACCTTC	CATSTGQGYLNVYGYTF	NA	TRBV15	TRBD1	TRBJ1-2
TGTGCCAGCCTCGGGACCCCAGGGCCCCAGCATTTT	CASLGTPGPQHF	few	TRBV12-3/TRBV12-4	NA	TRBJ1-5
TGTGCCAGCAGCTTGGGGGCAAATTCCTACAATGAGCAGTTCTTC	CASSLGANSYNEQFF	few	TRBV5-6	NA	TRBJ2-1